This record covers a single T cell receptor beta chain. Its target is not known. The data stem from a study of shared clonotypes between healthy human individuals. TCRdb keeps only in-frame clones here, not all; method: immunoSEQ multiplex PCR. Among roughly 2.5 million clones listed, about 92% were seen once. Trimming cost V 7 bases and J 5 bases; bases outside gene matches: 12. The germline V gene encodes CDR1 SNHLY and CDR2 FYNNEI. The CDR3 is 15 residues long. Regarding the study as a whole: Sorted-subset sequencing, rarefaction showed, was incomplete despite large depth.

Splitting of CD4+ cells produced CD45RA+ naive and CD45RA-negative memory subsets. The receptor's source is a man between 18 and 29 years old in good health. This chain links TRBV2 with TRBJ2-7, with 9 bases matching TRBD1. The sequencing sample was made of naive CD4+ T cells sorted from blood. As to subset: CD45RA+ positively selected. The CDR3 DNA reads as TGTGCCAGCAAAGAGGACAGGGGAGAATGGGACGAGCAGTACTTC. It encodes CASKEDRGEWDEQYF. The variable domain in full, with the rest retrieved from reference TRBV2 and TRBJ2-7, is EPEVTQTPSHQVTQMGQEVILRCVPISNHLYFYWYRQILGQKVEFLVSFYNNEISEKSEIFDDQFSVERPDGSNFTLKIRSTKLEDSAMYFCASKEDRGEWDEQYFGPGTRLTVT.